Given below is one T cell receptor beta chain in context. The entry originates in a study of blood T cell repertoires in COVID-19. For the study at large: The study drew acute and convalescent COVID-19 samples from the United States, Italy and Spain. Nucleic acid was either cDNA or gDNA, and it came from T cells, B-cell-depleted T cells, or PBMCs.

As originally analysed: Using reference gene primer amplification, nucleated cell counts were estimated. Produced via immunoSEQ multiplex PCR; TCRdb's table is partial and in-frame only. V and J calls and clone size come straight from that table; D and trimming were deduced from the DNA. In the table there are around 15,000 clones, 89% of which are singletons. The CDR3 is made up of 16 amino acids. CDR1 and CDR2 (germline): SGDLS, YYNGEE. Trimming removed 4 bases from V and 8 bases from J; junction bases left unmatched: 8. The genes are TRBV9 and TRBJ2-2; 13 nucleotides line up with TRBD2. This clonotype originated in a man at least 80 years old with acute or convalescent COVID-19. The sequencing input was peripheral blood. CDR3: CASSPYRTSGSGELFF. CDR3 nucleotides: TGTGCCAGCAGCCCATACAGGACTAGCGGGAGTGGGGAGCTGTTTTTT.